The 23 T cell receptor beta chains reported below all come from one sample, sequenced in a study of shared clonotypes between healthy human individuals. The table came from immunoSEQ multiplex PCR; TCRdb's copy has only in-frame clones and leaves some out. The sample lists some 2.3 million clones; approximately 95% were seen once. Specimen: naive CD4+ T cells from PBMCs. The subset was: CD45RA+ positively selected. Every receptor here comes from a man aged 18 to 29 in good health. Some clones in this sample may be carry-over from other donors' samples.

The table lists this clone with a count of one. CDR3 protein: CASSSRYPETQYF. The CDR3 DNA is TGTGCCAGCAGTTCTAGATATCCAGAGACCCAGTACTTC. The rearrangement joins TRBV28 to TRBJ2-5, with D uncertain. The CDR3 consists of 13 residues. The germline V and J ends were trimmed by 4 bases and 4 bases, with 10 bases remaining between them. The germline CDR1 and CDR2 sequences are MDHEN and SYDVKM.

The rearrangement uses TRBV14 and TRBJ1-1; D perhaps matches TRBD1 (5 bases). The V and J ends lost 1 base and 7 bases respectively, with 13 bases between them. The germline V gene has CDR1 SGHDN and CDR2 FVKESK. The length of the CDR3 is 14 residues. The chain's CDR3 is CASSQAFRGFEAFF. CDR3 nucleotides: TGTGCCAGCAGCCAAGCTTTTAGGGGATTTGAAGCTTTCTTT.

The chain recombines TRBV15 with TRBJ2-7; D is perhaps TRBD2 (5 bases). With 2 bases removed from V and 6 bases from J, the gap between germline ends came to 11 bases. This CDR3 is built from 13 residues. From germline, CDR1 is LNHNV and CDR2 YYDKDF (reference sequence). The CDR3: CATSRNTEVEQYF. For the CDR3, the DNA is TGTGCCACCAGCAGAAACACGGAGGTCGAGCAGTACTTC.

This chain uses TRBV6-4 with TRBJ1-5; no reliable D call. This CDR3 is built from 9 residues. Germline CDR1 MRHNA, CDR2 SNTAGT. Trimming cost V 10 bases and J 11 bases, with 9 bases left between them. The CDR3 sequence: CANWSAQHF. The CDR3 nucleotides read TGTGCCAACTGGTCGGCCCAGCATTTT.

In regard to this clone: A read error may explain this, as a much larger clone is one base away. This sequence joins TRBV27 and TRBJ2-5; D remains unclear. V lost 2 bases and J lost 4, with 2 bases in between. The germline gives CDR1 MNHEY, CDR2 SMNVEV (reference sequence). This CDR3 has 11 residues. The CDR3 sequence: CASSLPETQYF. The CDR3, as DNA: TGTGCCAGCAGTTTACCAGAGACCCAGTACTTC.

V gene TRBV19 combines with J gene TRBJ1-1; D gene ambiguous. Trimming cost V 7 bases and J 5 bases, with 17 bases left between them. The V gene's germline CDR1 is LNHDA and CDR2 SQIVND (reference sequence). This CDR3 spans 14 amino acids. The CDR3 region has the DNA TGTGCCAGTACCCAAGTCTGGGGAGAGACTGAAGCTTTCTTT. Its protein is CASTQVWGETEAFF.

The genes are TRBV6-1 and TRBJ2-2, with D hard to call. V lost 2 bases to trimming and J lost 5 bases, with 6 bases between them. CDR3 size: 13 residues. From germline, CDR1 is MNHNS and CDR2 SASEGT. The CDR3 sequence: CASSETGTGELFF. Here the CDR3 DNA reads TGTGCCAGCAGTGAAACCGGAACCGGGGAGCTGTTTTTT.

The chain employs TRBV7-2 and TRBJ1-2; 7 nucleotides align to TRBD1. Germline V CDR1 and CDR2: SGHTA, FQGNSA. The J segment lost 3 bases and the V segment lost 0 bases, leaving 1 base of the junction unmatched. This CDR3 spans 14 amino acids. The chain's CDR3 is CASSLADRDYGYTF. The CDR3 DNA reads as TGTGCCAGCAGCTTAGCTGACAGGGACTATGGCTACACCTTC.

Details on this clone: This sample includes further DNA sequences coding for the same CDR3. V is TRBV2 and J is TRBJ2-3, with unresolved D. The length of the CDR3 is 12 residues. Trimming removed 3 bases from V and 6 bases from J, with 7 bases in between. Germline V gene sequence: CDR1 SNHLY, CDR2 FYNNEI. CDR3 protein: CASSDRADTQYF. CDR3 sequence (DNA): TGTGCCAGCAGTGACCGTGCCGATACGCAGTATTTT.

Here the CDR3 reads CASSPRGQWTEAFF. In nucleotides, the CDR3 is TGCGCCAGCAGCCCCAGGGGGCAATGGACTGAAGCTTTCTTT. The chain uses TRBV4-3 and TRBJ1-1, with 8 bases aligning to TRBD1. Looked up from germline, CDR1 is LGHNA and CDR2 is YSLEER. Losses at the gene ends were 4 bases for V and 5 bases for J; bases not matched to a gene: 6. The CDR3 totals 14 residues.

The sample holds one count of this clone. V and J are TRBV6-5 and TRBJ2-1, with TRBD2 as a possible D gene (5 bases). The CDR3 consists of 13 residues. The V and J ends lost 11 bases and 7 bases respectively, with 18 bases between them. Germline CDR1 is MNHEY and CDR2 is SVGAGI. CDR3 in amino acids: CAAGRLAINEQFF. CDR3 bases: TGTGCCGCGGGTAGGCTAGCCATAAATGAGCAGTTCTTC.

V usage is TRBV28 and J usage is TRBJ1-5; the D gene is possibly TRBD1 (5 bases). V dropped 5 bases and J dropped 7 bases, with 18 bases sitting between them. Germline V gives CDR1 MDHEN, CDR2 SYDVKM. The CDR3 is made up of 15 amino acids. The CDR3 region has the DNA TGTGCCAGCAGTCCCCAGGGACCGGGCGGACAGCCCCAGCATTTT. This codes for CASSPQGPGGQPQHF.

The chain is built from TRBV7-2 and TRBJ2-3; possible D gene TRBD2, 5 bases. Germline CDR1 reads SGHTA; CDR2 reads FQGNSA. V lost 3 bases and J 6 bases, leaving 10 bases between the germline ends. This CDR3 contains 13 residues. The CDR3 coding sequence is TGTGCCAGCAGCTTCCCTAGCTCGGATACGCAGTATTTT. This codes for CASSFPSSDTQYF.

The rearrangement uses TRBV5-8 and TRBJ1-2; D might be TRBD1 (6 bases). The ends were cut back, 1 base at V and 6 bases at J, with 13 bases in the middle. The germline CDR1 and CDR2 sequences are SGHTS and YDEGEE. This CDR3 has 14 amino acids. Here the CDR3 DNA reads TGTGCCAGCAGCTTGACAGGGATAAGGAATGGCTACACCTTC. Translating gives CASSLTGIRNGYTF.

V usage is TRBV5-6 and J usage is TRBJ1-1, with TRBD1 matching over 9 bases. Per the germline V gene, CDR1 is SGHDT and CDR2 is YYEEEE. The CDR3 is 14 amino acids. J gave up 4 bases and V 3 bases, and 4 bases lay outside the gene matches. The DNA of the CDR3 is TGTGCCAGCAGCTGGGGACAGGGTGGCACTGAAGCTTTCTTT. It is translated as CASSWGQGGTEAFF.

CDR3 residues: CASSLTGTAEETQYF. CDR3 nucleotides: TGCGCCAGCAGCTTAACCGGGACAGCCGAAGAGACCCAGTACTTC. The chain has TRBV5-1 and TRBJ2-5; 7 bases line up with TRBD1. J lost 3 bases, V lost 2 bases, and 7 bases had no gene match. The CDR3 extends over 15 amino acids. In germline, CDR1 is SGHRS, CDR2 YFSETQ.

A single count supports this clone. This sample includes further DNA sequences coding for the same CDR3. The CDR3 DNA reads TGCAGCGCCGTCCAAAGCTCTGGAAACACCATATATTTT. Protein: CSAVQSSGNTIYF. The gene calls are TRBV29-1 and TRBJ1-3, with no clear D. Germline V gene sequence: CDR1 SQVTM, CDR2 ANQGSEA. There are 13 residues in the CDR3. Trimming cost V 7 bases and J 0 bases, with 10 bases left between them.

This rearrangement joins TRBV7-2 to TRBJ1-5; D gene uncertain. The germline V gene has CDR1 SGHTA and CDR2 FQGNSA. The CDR3 contains 15 residues. The V gene lost 1 base and the J gene lost 6 bases, with 13 bases spanning the gap. CDR3: CASSLVSGSSQPQHF. In DNA, the CDR3 is TGTGCCAGCAGCTTAGTGTCAGGATCCTCTCAGCCCCAGCATTTT.

V is TRBV4-2 and J is TRBJ2-7; D unresolved. The germline V gene has CDR1 LGHNA and CDR2 YNFKEQ. Trimming pared 1 base from V and 2 bases from J, leaving 15 bases between. The CDR3 is made up of 16 amino acids. Here the CDR3 DNA reads TGTGCCAGCAGCCAAGGCACCCGGGCGACAACCTACGAGCAGTACTTC. Amino acid sequence: CASSQGTRATTYEQYF.

V gene TRBV5-1 combines with J gene TRBJ1-1; D gene uncertain. The V end lost 0 bases, the J end lost 2 bases, and 11 bases lay between the germline ends. Germline CDR1 is SGHRS and CDR2 is YFSETQ. CDR3 size: 15 residues. The CDR3, as DNA: TGCGCCAGCAGCTTGGGGGTCAGGTCAAACACTGAAGCTTTCTTT. This encodes CASSLGVRSNTEAFF.

The chain joins TRBV28 to TRBJ1-5; 8 bases match TRBD1. CDR3 length: 14 amino acids. The germline V gene encodes CDR1 MDHEN and CDR2 SYDVKM. The J segment lost 4 bases and the V segment lost 5 bases, leaving 4 bases of the junction unmatched. The chain's CDR3 is CASSPRTGNQPQHF. The CDR3 coding sequence is TGTGCCAGCAGTCCAAGGACAGGGAATCAGCCCCAGCATTTT.

V is TRBV7-2 and J is TRBJ2-7; possible D gene TRBD1, 5 bases. The CDR3 covers 16 residues. CDR1 is SGHTA, CDR2 FQGNSA, per germline. The germline V and J ends were trimmed by 5 bases and 7 bases, with 24 bases remaining between them. This CDR3 reads CASSPPPEQAAWEQYF. The DNA for the CDR3 is TGTGCCAGCAGCCCCCCCCCGGAACAGGCGGCTTGGGAGCAGTACTTC.

In regard to this clone: Germline is not matched at one junction end, which may reflect a read error. This chain joins TRBV7-8 and TRBJ1-1, with unresolved D. The length of the CDR3 is 14 residues. Germline loops: CDR1 SGHVS, CDR2 FQNEAQ. CDR3 nucleotide sequence: TGTGCCAGCAGCCTCCGGGGAGGGAACTCTGAAGCTTTCTTT. It yields the protein CASSLRGGNSEAFF. The entire variable domain, with the rest obtained from reference TRBV7-8 and TRBJ1-1, is as follows: GAGVSQSPRYKVAKRGQDVALRCDPISGHVSLFWYQQALGQGPEFLTYFQNEAQLDKSGLPSDRFFAERPEGSVSTLKIQRTQQEDSAVYLCASSLRGGNSEAFFGQGTRLTVV.